The 26 T cell receptor beta chains reported below all come from one sample, sequenced in a study of cytomegalovirus exposure and HLA in healthy donors. 60 Vbeta and 13 Jbeta primers were used in PCR. Only in-frame clones appear in the TCRdb table, and some are missing; sequencing was by immunoSEQ multiplex PCR. The sample comprises some 57,000 clones, 70% to 75% of which are singletons, and roughly 5.2% rests with the top ten. Sequencing used PBMCs. The receptors originated from a woman in her twenties or thirties in good health and CMV-seronegative.

This chain joins TRBV2 and TRBJ1-6; 9 nucleotides agree with TRBD1. CDR3 size: 14 residues. The V gene's germline CDR1 is SNHLY and CDR2 FYNNEI. V shed 5 bases, J shed 6 bases, and the junction held 2 bases outside the gene matches. For the CDR3, the DNA is TGTGCCAGCAGTATGACAGGGGGTAATTCACCCCTCCACTTT. Its translation: CASSMTGGNSPLHF.

This clone has only a few counts. V and J are TRBV27 and TRBJ1-2; D gene ambiguous. This CDR3 spans 8 amino acids. V was shortened by 11 bases and J by 4 bases, with 2 bases between the two germline ends. The germline V gene encodes CDR1 MNHEY and CDR2 SMNVEV (reference sequence). CDR3 sequence (DNA): TGTGCCCGCTATGGCTACACCTTC. Protein sequence: CARYGYTF.

This chain connects TRBV21-1 to TRBJ2-1; TRBD2, as called in the table, went unchecked against the DNA. TRBV21-1 is a documented pseudogene. There are 20 residues in the CDR3. The CDR3 DNA reads as TGTGCCAGCAGCAAAAATTTTGACTTCCCCGGGACTAGATCCTACAATGAGCAGTTCTTC. Amino acids: CASSKNFDFPGTRSYNEQFF.

This clone was seen only once. This rearrangement joins TRBV7-9 to TRBJ1-1; possibly TRBD1 for D (6 bases). The V gene lost 5 bases and the J gene lost 7 bases, with 23 bases spanning the gap. CDR3 length: 16 residues. The germline V gene encodes CDR1 SEHNR and CDR2 FQNEAQ (reference sequence). DNA of the CDR3: TGTGCCAGCAGCATACCCGGGGGGGGCGGTATGGGTGAAGCTTTCTTT. Translated: CASSIPGGGGMGEAFF.

The table lists this clone with a few counts. The chain joins TRBV7-8 to TRBJ2-5, with 10 bases fitting TRBD1. Germline V CDR1 and CDR2: SGHVS, FQNEAQ. The CDR3 has 14 residues. V shed 5 bases and J 4 bases; nucleotides not matched to a gene: 4. The CDR3 loop is CASSRDRGGETQYF. The DNA for the CDR3 is TGTGCCAGCAGCCGGGACAGGGGAGGAGAGACCCAGTACTTC.

The rearrangement uses TRBV10-1 and TRBJ2-7; TRBD2 is a possible D gene (5 bases). The CDR3 contains 16 residues. Germline assignment: CDR1 WNHNN and CDR2 SYGVQD (reference sequence). V dropped 9 bases and J dropped 5 bases, with 26 bases sitting between them. This chain's CDR3 is CASSDFNTPAVNEQYF. Here the CDR3 DNA reads TGCGCCAGTTCGGACTTCAATACTCCCGCCGTCAACGAGCAGTACTTC.

This chain uses TRBV2 with TRBJ1-2; a possible D gene is TRBD1 (6 bases). Germline V gives CDR1 SNHLY, CDR2 FYNNEI. CDR3 length: 18 amino acids. Trimming took off 3 bases at V and 2 bases at J, with 22 bases between the two ends. The CDR3 nucleotides read TGTGCCAGCAGTGACCCAGGGCCTCGGACAGTTGTCAACTATGGCTACACCTTC. Translating it yields CASSDPGPRTVVNYGYTF.

In this sample, this clone turned up a few times. The chain employs TRBV6-5 and TRBJ1-5, with a possible D match to TRBD1 (5 bases). The V gene lost 6 bases and the J gene lost 7 bases, with 16 bases spanning the gap. The CDR3 length is 14 residues. Looked up from germline, CDR1 is MNHEY and CDR2 is SVGAGI. In DNA, the CDR3 is TGTGCCAGCAGCGCCACAGGATCACGGCAGCCCCAGCATTTT. It specifies CASSATGSRQPQHF.

This chain connects TRBV11-2 to TRBJ1-5; TRBD1 matches at 9 bases. Germline CDR1 and CDR2: SGHAT and FQNNGV. The CDR3 has 14 residues. V was pared by 3 bases and J by 5 bases, with 2 bases of the junction left unmatched. CDR3: CASSLGQGYQPQHF. The CDR3 region has the DNA TGTGCCAGCAGCTTGGGACAGGGCTATCAGCCCCAGCATTTT.

In nucleotides, the CDR3 is TGCGCCAGCCAGGCGCAGGGGGTTACTGAAGCTTTCTTT. Translated, it gives CASQAQGVTEAFF. V and J are TRBV10-2 and TRBJ1-1; 7 nucleotides agree with TRBD1. Trimming removed 8 bases from V and 5 bases from J; junction bases left unmatched: 8. The CDR3 extends over 13 amino acids. Germline V gene data show CDR1 as WSHSY and CDR2 as SAAADI.

The chain uses TRBV6-6 and TRBJ2-1; 8 bases match TRBD2. The CDR3 runs to 14 residues. The V and J ends lost 10 bases and 0 bases, in that order; junction bases with no gene match: 5. Germline V gene lookup returns CDR1 MNHNY and CDR2 SVGAGI (reference sequence). DNA for the CDR3: TGTGCCATTAGCGGGGCTAGCTCCTACAATGAGCAGTTCTTC. Its protein is CAISGASSYNEQFF.

This clone was seen more than once but under ten times. This chain connects TRBV9 to TRBJ2-5; 8 bases map to TRBD2. The V gene end was trimmed by 0 bases and the J gene end by 5 bases; junction bases not matched to a gene: 12. CDR3 length: 17 amino acids. CDR1 and CDR2 (germline): SGDLS, YYNGEE. The CDR3 sequence is CASSVDSMGLGMETQYF. In nucleotides, the CDR3 is TGTGCCAGCAGCGTAGACTCCATGGGACTAGGTATGGAGACCCAGTACTTC.

This clone was picked up a small number of times. The rearrangement uses TRBV5-4 and TRBJ2-2, with 13 bases aligning to TRBD2. V shed 4 bases, J shed 3 bases, and the junction held 6 bases outside the gene matches. The CDR3 is made up of 17 amino acids. Germline V lookup: CDR1 SGHNT, CDR2 YYREEE (reference sequence). As DNA, the CDR3 is TGTGCCAGCAGCCCACTAGCGGGAGGGCCTCACACCGGGGAGCTGTTTTTT. It is translated as CASSPLAGGPHTGELFF. The full variable domain, in which reference TRBV5-4 and TRBJ2-2 provide the parts outside the CDR3, is ETGVTQSPTHLIKTRGQQVTLRCSSQSGHNTVSWYQQALGQGPQFIFQYYREEENGRGNFPPRFSGLQFPNYSSELNVNALELDDSALYLCASSPLAGGPHTGELFFGEGSRLTVL.

V usage is TRBV6-1 and J usage is TRBJ2-1; D possibly corresponds to TRBD1 (9 bases). Per the germline V gene, CDR1 is MNHNS and CDR2 is SASEGT. The CDR3 is 14 amino acids. V gave up 7 bases and J gave up 8 bases, with 18 bases separating them. CDR3 loop: CASTGTGRGDEQFF. Written as DNA, the CDR3 is TGTGCCAGCACCGGGACAGGGCGGGGGGATGAGCAGTTCTTC.

This chain links TRBV5-1 with TRBJ2-1; 8 positions agree with TRBD2. The CDR3 runs 15 residues. Germline CDR1 SGHRS, CDR2 YFSETQ. The V segment lost 2 bases and the J segment 2 bases; nucleotides outside the gene matches: 3. This CDR3 is CASSFLAGPYNEQFF. The CDR3 nucleotides are TGCGCCAGCAGCTTTCTAGCGGGCCCCTACAATGAGCAGTTCTTC.

The genes are TRBV9 and TRBJ2-1; D not certain. The V gene lost 0 bases and the J gene lost 10 bases, with 8 bases spanning the gap. The germline gives CDR1 SGDLS, CDR2 YYNGEE. The CDR3 is 12 amino acids. DNA for the CDR3: TGTGCCAGCAGCGTAGTTTCCGGGGAGCAGTTCTTC. Translated: CASSVVSGEQFF.

The chain recombines TRBV18 with TRBJ1-5, with 8 bases matching TRBD1. This CDR3 has 15 amino acids. J lost 2 bases, V lost 5 bases, and 5 bases had no gene match. Germline V CDR1 and CDR2: KGHSH, LQKENI. CDR3 DNA: TGTGCCAGCTCATCACAGGGGGACGGCAATCAGCCCCAGCATTTT. Translating gives CASSSQGDGNQPQHF.

This sequence joins TRBV29-1 and TRBJ2-5; TRBD2 is a possible D gene (7 bases). Per germline, CDR1 SQVTM and CDR2 ANQGSEA. This CDR3 has 13 amino acids. V was pared by 7 bases and J by 5 bases, with 17 bases between. This CDR3 reads CSAEGGGKETQYF. The CDR3, as DNA: TGCAGCGCCGAGGGGGGGGGTAAGGAGACCCAGTACTTC. The full variable domain, with the rest looked up from reference TRBV29-1 and TRBJ2-5, is SAVISQKPSRDICQRGTSLTIQCQVDSQVTMMFWYRQQPGQSLTLIATANQGSEATYESGFVIDKFPISRPNLTFSTLTVSNMSPEDSSIYLCSAEGGGKETQYFGPGTRLLVL.

The chain has TRBV5-4 and TRBJ2-5, with D maybe TRBD2 (6 bases). Germline V lookup: CDR1 SGHNT, CDR2 YYREEE (reference sequence). The CDR3 length is 14 residues. V was cut by 2 bases and J by 5 bases, with 13 bases left in between. The CDR3 sequence: CASSFRREGETQYF. CDR3 nucleotides: TGTGCCAGCAGCTTTCGGCGGGAAGGGGAGACCCAGTACTTC.

The genes are TRBV12-5 and TRBJ1-1, with D possibly TRBD1 on 6 matching bases. Germline lookup yields CDR1 LGHNT and CDR2 FRNRAP. V gave up 9 bases and J gave up 1 base, with 12 bases separating them. The CDR3 spans 13 residues. CDR3 residues: CARRGGKNTEAFF. CDR3 nucleotide sequence: TGTGCTAGAAGGGGGGGAAAGAACACTGAAGCTTTCTTT.

V usage is TRBV12-2 and J usage is TRBJ2-7; TRBD1 is taken as the D call from the table, unchecked against the DNA. TRBV12-2 is an annotated pseudogene. This CDR3 is 18 amino acids long. The CDR3 sequence is CASRPTSRDRGRRDEQYV. The CDR3 coding sequence is TGTGCAAGTCGCCCAACCTCCCGGGACAGGGGGCGCAGGGACGAGCAGTACGTC.

The genes are TRBV7-2 and TRBJ1-5, with 8 bases that match TRBD1. V gave up 1 base and J gave up 4 bases; unmatched junction bases: 3. Germline V gene data show CDR1 as SGHTA and CDR2 as FQGNSA. The CDR3 length is 15 residues. The CDR3, as DNA: TGTGCCAGCAGCTTAGGACAGGGGAGGAATCAGCCCCAGCATTTT. Translation gives CASSLGQGRNQPQHF.

V usage is TRBV29-1 and J usage is TRBJ2-5, with D possibly TRBD1 on 6 matching bases. The CDR3 has 11 residues. The V gene's germline CDR1 is SQVTM and CDR2 ANQGSEA. Trimming removed 6 bases from V and 3 bases from J, with 8 bases in between. The CDR3 here is CSVNREETQYF. The CDR3 DNA reads TGCAGCGTGAACAGGGAAGAGACCCAGTACTTC.

The chain joins TRBV28 to TRBJ2-5; the D is unclear. CDR1 is MDHEN and CDR2 is SYDVKM in the germline V gene. Deletions cut 6 bases from V and 5 bases from J, with 16 bases between. There are 14 residues in the CDR3. CDR3: CASRSPSFRETQYF. The CDR3 DNA reads as TGTGCCAGCAGATCCCCATCGTTCCGGGAGACCCAGTACTTC.

The CDR3 here is CASSPYNTDYEQYF. CDR3 nucleotide sequence: TGTGCCAGCAGCCCCTATAACACAGACTACGAGCAGTACTTC. The chain joins TRBV7-8 to TRBJ2-7; D unresolved. The CDR3 length is 14 residues. Deletions cut 5 bases from V and 3 bases from J, with 14 bases between. Germline V CDR1 and CDR2: SGHVS, FQNEAQ. The complete variable domain, with remaining parts taken from reference TRBV7-8 and TRBJ2-7, reads GAGVSQSPRYKVAKRGQDVALRCDPISGHVSLFWYQQALGQGPEFLTYFQNEAQLDKSGLPSDRFFAERPEGSVSTLKIQRTQQEDSAVYLCASSPYNTDYEQYFGPGTRLTVT.

V usage is TRBV4-3 and J usage is TRBJ2-1, with 8 nucleotides matching TRBD2. V was clipped by 0 bases and J by 3 bases; unmatched bases: 7. In germline, CDR1 is LGHNA, CDR2 YSLEER. CDR3 length equals 17 residues. CDR3 DNA sequence: TGCGCCAGCAGCCAAGATCCAATAACTAGCGGCTACAATGAGCAGTTCTTC. This encodes CASSQDPITSGYNEQFF.